This T cell receptor (beta chain) was observed in a study of CD8 T cells in ankylosing spondylitis. Study-wide points: The authors reported significant enrichment of disease-linked clones in matched ankylosing spondylitis synovial fluid. A TCR beta motif of under ten highly homologous variants appeared characteristic of ankylosing spondylitis blood. Prior literature has documented some motif variants in synovial fluid and blood from reactive arthritis. Disease-associated clonotypes exhibited CD8+ identity and were relatively infrequent in peripheral blood.

This clonotype was detected ten times or more. The antigen remains undetermined. TCRdb re-called the 5' RACE reads through MiXCR, storing one row per CDR3 protein. The sample has about 240,000 distinct CDR3 sequences, over 8.5% seen once. V was shortened by 1 base and J by 9 bases, with 16 bases between the two germline ends. Germline values: CDR1 SGHVS, CDR2 FQNEAQ. The length of the CDR3 is 15 residues. Sample: blood, either unsorted or a sorted T cell fraction (not recorded which). This sequence joins TRBV7-8 and TRBJ1-5; D may be TRBD1 (5 bases). The origin of this receptor is a male donor with ankylosing spondylitis or in good health (not recorded which). The CDR3 nucleotides are TGTGCCAGCAGCTTAGTTGAAGGGGTGAGGTGGCCCCAGCATTTT. Translation: CASSLVEGVRWPQHF.